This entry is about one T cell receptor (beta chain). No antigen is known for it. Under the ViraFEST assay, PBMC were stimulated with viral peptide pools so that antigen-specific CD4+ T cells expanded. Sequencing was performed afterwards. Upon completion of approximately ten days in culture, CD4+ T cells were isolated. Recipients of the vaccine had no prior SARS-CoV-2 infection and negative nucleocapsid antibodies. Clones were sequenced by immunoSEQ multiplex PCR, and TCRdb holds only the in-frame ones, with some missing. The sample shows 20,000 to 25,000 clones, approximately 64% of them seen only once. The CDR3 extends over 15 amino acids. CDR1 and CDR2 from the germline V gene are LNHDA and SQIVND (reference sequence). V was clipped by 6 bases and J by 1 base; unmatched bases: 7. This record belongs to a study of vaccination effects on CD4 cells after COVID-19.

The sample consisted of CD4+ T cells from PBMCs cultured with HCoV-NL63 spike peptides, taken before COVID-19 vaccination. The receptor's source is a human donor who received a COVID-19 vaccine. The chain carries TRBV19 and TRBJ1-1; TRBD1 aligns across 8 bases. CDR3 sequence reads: CASRIKQGENTEAFF. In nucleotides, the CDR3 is TGTGCCAGTAGGATAAAACAGGGGGAGAACACTGAAGCTTTCTTT. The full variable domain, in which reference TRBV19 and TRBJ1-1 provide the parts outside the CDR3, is DGGITQSPKYLFRKEGQNVTLSCEQNLNHDAMYWYRQDPGQGLRLIYYSQIVNDFQKGDIAEGYSVSREKKESFPLTVTSAQKNPTAFYLCASRIKQGENTEAFFGQGTRLTVV.